The T cell receptor beta chain described here comes from a study of blood T cell repertoires in COVID-19. Study background: Acute and convalescent COVID-19 samples came from the United States, Italy and Spain.

Profiling relied on immunoSEQ multiplex PCR, and the TCRdb table lists in-frame clones only, not all of them. This table has about 110,000 clones, 80% to 90% appearing once. V shed 0 bases and J 6 bases; nucleotides not matched to a gene: 6. The CDR3 contains 16 residues. Germline V lookup: CDR1 SGDLS, CDR2 YYNGEE. The TCR comes from a middle-aged man with acute or convalescent COVID-19. Material: peripheral blood. The chain is built from TRBV9 and TRBJ2-3, with 11 bases fitting TRBD2. This CDR3 is CASSVEGLAAIDTQYF. The CDR3 region has the DNA TGTGCCAGCAGCGTAGAGGGACTAGCGGCCATTGATACGCAGTATTTT. Supplemented by reference TRBV9 and TRBJ2-3, the full variable domain reads DSGVTQTPKHLITATGQRVTLRCSPRSGDLSVYWYQQSLDQGLQFLIQYYNGEERAKGNILERFSAQQFPDLHSELNLSSLELGDSALYFCASSVEGLAAIDTQYFGPGTRLTVL.